The 4 T cell receptor beta chains presented below share a single source sample, sequenced in a study of blood T cell repertoires in COVID-19 (dated by TCRdb to the early 2020s). The receptor library was made with the immunoSEQ multiplex PCR assay. TCRdb mirrors the immuneACCESS table, restricted to in-frame sequences. Some clones are absent from its copies; in checked studies, under half trace to an unresolved V gene, and the reason for the others is unknown. The table for this sample lists 100,000 to 150,000 clones; 81% of them were counted only once. The ten largest clonotypes hold over 7.5% of the sample. Sequencing was done on a sample of peripheral blood. The receptors were gathered from a woman aged 55-69 years with active or convalescent COVID-19.

The gene calls are TRBV9 and TRBJ1-2; D is possibly TRBD1 (6 bases). The V end was cut by 5 bases, the J end by 8 bases, with 16 bases between. CDR3 size: 13 residues. Per germline, CDR1 SGDLS and CDR2 YYNGEE. The CDR3 coding sequence is TGTGCCAGCAGTGTCGAACAGGGTCGGGGCTACACCTTC. Residues: CASSVEQGRGYTF.

This clone was observed once. V and J are TRBV5-6 and TRBJ2-1; 7 bases line up with TRBD2. This CDR3 has 15 residues. Looked up from germline, CDR1 is SGHDT and CDR2 is YYEEEE. J was trimmed by 4 bases and V by 3 bases; bases with no gene match: 7. CDR3 sequence (DNA): TGTGCCAGCAGCTCTCCGGGACTATCTTACAATGAGCAGTTCTTC. This translates into CASSSPGLSYNEQFF.

V gene TRBV9 combines with J gene TRBJ2-1; TRBD1 might be the D (8 bases). This CDR3 has 14 amino acids. Germline V CDR1 and CDR2: SGDLS, YYNGEE. Trimming cost V 4 bases and J 9 bases, with 17 bases left between them. The CDR3 here is CASSPWTGRGEQFF. CDR3 coding DNA: TGTGCCAGCAGCCCTTGGACAGGGAGGGGTGAGCAGTTCTTC.

J is TRBJ2-6 and V is TRBV7-2; D may be TRBD1 (6 bases). This CDR3 has 15 residues. The V gene lost 6 bases and the J gene lost 2 bases, with 11 bases spanning the gap. Germline values: CDR1 SGHTA, CDR2 FQGNSA. DNA for the CDR3: TGTGCCAGCAGGCCGCAGGGGCCTGGGGCCAACGTCCTGACTTTC. It translates to CASRPQGPGANVLTF.